These 14 T cell receptor beta chains share one sample of origin, sequenced in a study of cytomegalovirus exposure and HLA in healthy donors. 13 Jbeta primers and 60 Vbeta primers were used for the PCR. TCRdb's copy holds only in-frame clones and misses some; the assay was immunoSEQ multiplex PCR. The sample carries about 130,000 clones, about 78% recorded once. Material for sequencing was PBMCs. The receptors here all came from a human donor in good health.

This clone was counted a single time. This rearrangement joins TRBV19 to TRBJ1-5; D remains unclear. The CDR3 is 14 residues long. Trimming removed 4 bases at V and 5 bases at J, with 12 bases between. Germline lookup yields CDR1 LNHDA and CDR2 SQIVND (reference sequence). DNA for the CDR3: TGTGCCAGTAGTAGCACCAAGGGAGATCAGCCCCAGCATTTT. It encodes CASSSTKGDQPQHF.

V is TRBV6-6 and J is TRBJ2-7; D possibly corresponds to TRBD2 (6 bases). Germline CDR1 MNHNY, CDR2 SVGAGI (reference sequence). With 3 bases removed from V and 5 bases from J, the gap between germline ends came to 14 bases. The CDR3 contains 14 residues. The CDR3, as DNA: TGTGCCAGCAGTTATTACCAGGGCGGGAACGAGCAGTACTTC. Protein sequence: CASSYYQGGNEQYF.

The rearrangement joins TRBV5-4 to TRBJ2-4; the D gene is possibly TRBD2 (7 bases). Germline-derived CDR1 and CDR2 are SGHNT and YYREEE (reference sequence). The V end was cut by 6 bases, the J end by 6 bases, with 16 bases between. CDR3 length: 14 residues. The CDR3 region is CASTLGGAGNIQYF. CDR3 nucleotides: TGTGCCAGCACCCTGGGGGGGGCTGGAAACATTCAGTACTTC.

Comments on this clone: One end of the junction varies from germline; a read error may be responsible. The genes are TRBV7-9 and TRBJ1-2; D ambiguous. Looked up from germline, CDR1 is SEHNR and CDR2 is FQNEAQ (reference sequence). The CDR3 is 18 amino acids. In nucleotides, the CDR3 is TGTTCCAGCAGCCCATTACGCGCGGGGAGTCCGTCTAACTATGGCTACACCTTC. This codes for CSSSPLRAGSPSNYGYTF.

The V and J genes are TRBV7-2 and TRBJ2-2; 9 nucleotides align to TRBD2. CDR3 length equals 16 residues. CDR1 SGHTA and CDR2 FQGNSA come from the germline V gene. The V segment lost 3 bases and the J segment 4 bases; nucleotides outside the gene matches: 6. As DNA, the CDR3 is TGTGCCAGCAGCTTCCAGGGGACTAGCCGCACCGGGGAGCTGTTTTTT. This encodes CASSFQGTSRTGELFF.

The chain is built from TRBV19 and TRBJ1-1; D possibly corresponds to TRBD1 (6 bases). Germline V lookup: CDR1 LNHDA, CDR2 SQIVND (reference sequence). V shed 7 bases and J shed 1 base, with 13 bases lying between them. There are 14 residues in the CDR3. CDR3 nucleotides: TGTGCCAGTACACCCCAGGACAGGAACACTGAAGCTTTCTTT. This sequence encodes CASTPQDRNTEAFF.

This chain joins TRBV19 and TRBJ2-7, with TRBD1 identical over 10 bases. After removal of 7 bases from V and 5 bases from J, the junction contained 11 bases not matched to a gene. In germline, CDR1 is LNHDA, CDR2 SQIVND (reference sequence). CDR3 size: 15 residues. The CDR3 DNA reads as TGTGCCAGTACCATGACCGGGACAGGGGCGGACGAGCAGTACTTC. Amino acid sequence: CASTMTGTGADEQYF.

This clone has just a few counts. The rearrangement links TRBV15 to TRBJ2-6; D might be TRBD1 (6 bases). Germline-derived CDR1 and CDR2 are LNHNV and YYDKDF (reference sequence). Trimming shortened V by 6 bases and J by 0 bases, and 12 bases separated the two germline ends. CDR3 length: 16 amino acids. The CDR3 spells CATSRQEFSGANVLTF. The CDR3 coding sequence is TGTGCCACCAGTCGACAGGAGTTCTCTGGGGCCAACGTCCTGACTTTC. The full variable domain, its missing parts supplied by reference TRBV15 and TRBJ2-6, is DAMVIQNPRYQVTQFGKPVTLSCSQTLNHNVMYWYQQKSSQAPKLLFHYYDKDFNNEADTPDNFQSRRPNTSFCFLDIRSPGLGDTAMYLCATSRQEFSGANVLTFGAGSRLTVL.

The chain uses TRBV30 and TRBJ2-2, with D unresolved. Germline CDR1 GTSNPN, CDR2 SVGIG (reference sequence). The CDR3 covers 15 residues. V lost 4 bases to trimming and J lost 0 bases, with 12 bases between them. DNA for the CDR3: TGTGCCTGGACCGAAGTTTCGGCGAACACCGGGGAGCTGTTTTTT. As protein: CAWTEVSANTGELFF.

The chain recombines TRBV19 with TRBJ2-3; TRBD1 might be the D (6 bases). CDR1 and CDR2 (germline): LNHDA, SQIVND (reference sequence). The CDR3 is 15 amino acids. V was pared by 6 bases and J by 6 bases, with 19 bases between. The CDR3 reads CASRLGTPVGDTQYF. The DNA of the CDR3 is TGTGCCAGTAGGCTCGGGACACCGGTGGGCGATACGCAGTATTTT.

V gene TRBV4-3 combines with J gene TRBJ2-3; 8 bases match TRBD2. The CDR3 covers 16 residues. The V gene end was trimmed by 0 bases and the J gene end by 2 bases; junction bases not matched to a gene: 4. Germline V gene data show CDR1 as LGHNA and CDR2 as YSLEER. CDR3 loop: CASSQETAGDTDTQYF. For the CDR3, the DNA is TGCGCCAGCAGCCAAGAAACAGCGGGGGACACAGATACGCAGTATTTT.

This rearrangement joins TRBV5-1 to TRBJ2-7, with 14 nucleotides matching TRBD2. J was trimmed by 7 bases and V by 0 bases; bases with no gene match: 6. There are 16 residues in the CDR3. Germline V gene lookup returns CDR1 SGHRS and CDR2 YFSETQ. CDR3 in amino acids: CASSLAGTSGSREQYF. CDR3 sequence (DNA): TGCGCCAGCAGCTTGGCCGGGACTAGCGGGAGTAGGGAGCAGTACTTC.

The chain couples TRBV11-2 to TRBJ2-3; D possibly corresponds to TRBD1 (6 bases). Trimming took off 1 base at V and 1 base at J, with 12 bases between the two ends. The CDR3 spans 16 residues. CDR1 and CDR2 from the germline V gene are SGHAT and FQNNGV. CDR3 nucleotides: TGTGCCAGCAGCTTAGGCAGGACAGACCGCACAGATACGCAGTATTTT. This gives the protein CASSLGRTDRTDTQYF.

V usage is TRBV7-7 and J usage is TRBJ2-7; 7 bases line up with TRBD2. Germline V gene lookup returns CDR1 SSHAT and CDR2 FNYEAQ (reference sequence). After removal of 5 bases from V and 6 bases from J, the junction contained 10 bases not matched to a gene. The CDR3 consists of 14 residues. DNA for the CDR3: TGTGCCAGCAGCCTCAGCGGGATCGCGGGCGAGCAGTACTTC. Translating it yields CASSLSGIAGEQYF.